The subject of this entry is one TCR beta chain. This may stem from a read error, because a much larger clone lies one nucleotide away. Other DNA sequences in the sample encode the same CDR3. This entry comes from a study of shared clonotypes between healthy human individuals. V was clipped by 5 bases and J by 0 bases; unmatched bases: 12. This CDR3 comprises 17 residues. Germline V CDR1 and CDR2: SGHRS, YFSETQ. Ten immunoSEQ deep assay plates held the unsorted PBMC DNA. Some clones are missing from TCRdb's copy, which holds only in-frame ones; the method was immunoSEQ multiplex PCR. Of 450,000 to 500,000 clones listed, 81% were seen once; the top ten hold approximately 11%.

The receptor was isolated from a woman in her 40s in good health. Some clones in this sample may be carry-over from other donors' samples. The chain employs TRBV5-1 and TRBJ2-7, with TRBD2 identical over 9 bases. Sequencing was carried out using PBMCs. CDR3 DNA sequence: TGCGCCAGCAGTCGGGGACTAGCAGGAGGAAGCTCCTACGAGCAGTACTTC. It specifies CASSRGLAGGSSYEQYF.